A single sample is the source of the 17 T cell receptor beta chains below, sequenced in a study of neurological immune-mediated disorders. MiXCR, applied by TCRdb to the 5' RACE reads, yields one record per CDR3 protein. The sample shows about 30,000 distinct CDR3 sequences, about 16% of them seen only once. The material sequenced was PBMCs. These receptors were taken from a man aged 65-85 years in good health.

This clonotype was recorded at least ten times. The V and J genes are TRBV28 and TRBJ1-6, with D maybe TRBD1 (5 bases). The CDR3 consists of 15 residues. Germline V gene sequence: CDR1 MDHEN, CDR2 SYDVKM. V shed 6 bases and J shed 4 bases, with 13 bases lying between them. The CDR3 DNA follows: TGTGCCAGCAGCTCACCTCAGGGTTATAATTCACCCCTCCACTTT. Its translation is CASSSPQGYNSPLHF.

By share of the sample, this clonotype is large. V and J are TRBV20-1 and TRBJ1-1, with 7 bases identical to TRBD1. After removal of 3 bases from V and 5 bases from J, the junction contained 6 bases not matched to a gene. Looked up from germline, CDR1 is DFQATT and CDR2 is SNEGSKA (reference sequence). This CDR3 is built from 13 residues. CDR3 DNA sequence: TGCAGTGCTAGCCCCACAGGGGTAACTGAAGCTTTCTTT. It yields the protein CSASPTGVTEAFF.

This clonotype has at least ten counts. J is TRBJ2-1 and V is TRBV15, with a possible D match to TRBD1 (6 bases). The CDR3 has 13 residues. Trimming pared 7 bases from V and 0 bases from J, leaving 7 bases between. Germline assignment: CDR1 LNHNV and CDR2 YYDKDF (reference sequence). The CDR3 protein is CATTDSSYNEQFF. CDR3 DNA sequence: TGTGCCACCACGGACAGCTCCTACAATGAGCAGTTCTTC.

This clonotype showed up many times. The chain recombines TRBV12-3 or TRBV12-4 with TRBJ2-5, with 7 nucleotides matching TRBD2. Trimming cost V 5 bases and J 5 bases; bases outside gene matches: 8. This CDR3 spans 14 amino acids. CDR3 DNA sequence: TGTGCCAGCAGTCTAAGCGGGGCAGGCGAGACCCAGTACTTC. This codes for CASSLSGAGETQYF.

This clonotype came up many times. The chain uses TRBV7-2 and TRBJ1-1; weak D call: TRBD1 (6 bases). The V gene's germline CDR1 is SGHTA and CDR2 FQGNSA. There are 14 residues in the CDR3. V lost 5 bases and J lost 5, with 15 bases in between. For the CDR3, the DNA is TGTGCCAGCAGCCTACTACAGGGTATAACTGAAGCTTTCTTT. This gives the protein CASSLLQGITEAFF.

This clonotype was recorded at least ten times. The chain joins TRBV2 to TRBJ2-2, with 7 bases fitting TRBD2. This CDR3 region has 15 residues. Looked up from germline, CDR1 is SNHLY and CDR2 is FYNNEI. The V and J ends lost 6 bases and 3 bases, in that order; junction bases with no gene match: 7. The CDR3 protein is CASRDREVYTGELFF. The DNA for the CDR3 is TGTGCCAGCAGGGACCGGGAGGTGTACACCGGGGAGCTGTTTTTT.

At least ten counts were recorded for this clonotype. The chain joins TRBV10-3 to TRBJ2-7, with TRBD1 identical over 7 bases. CDR3 length: 17 residues. The junction had 16 bases not matched to a gene; V was cut back by 6 bases and J by 2 bases. The germline V gene has CDR1 ENHRY and CDR2 SYGVKD. The CDR3 is CAIRRSPGQRPTYEQYF. CDR3 sequence (DNA): TGTGCCATCAGGAGGAGCCCGGGACAGCGACCTACCTACGAGCAGTACTTC.

This clonotype was found many times. This rearrangement joins TRBV5-1 to TRBJ2-7, with D perhaps matching TRBD1 (5 bases). The V end was cut by 4 bases, the J end by 0 bases, with 11 bases between. The CDR3 consists of 14 residues. Germline lookup yields CDR1 SGHRS and CDR2 YFSETQ. The CDR3 protein is CASSRNRNSYEQYF. The CDR3, as DNA: TGCGCCAGCAGCAGAAACAGGAACTCCTACGAGCAGTACTTC.

This clonotype was recorded many times. This rearrangement joins TRBV3-1 to TRBJ2-7; a weak D match, TRBD1 (5 bases). V lost 4 bases to trimming and J lost 1 base, with 11 bases between them. Germline V gene sequence: CDR1 LGHDT, CDR2 YNNKEL (reference sequence). The length of the CDR3 is 14 residues. Written as DNA, the CDR3 is TGTGCCAGCAGCCTCCGACAGTCGTCCTACGAGCAGTACTTC. Residues: CASSLRQSSYEQYF.

This clonotype was seen repeatedly, ten times or more. This chain links TRBV20-1 with TRBJ2-2; no clear D. Trimming pared 2 bases from V and 2 bases from J, leaving 9 bases between. CDR1 is DFQATT and CDR2 is SNEGSKA in the germline V gene (reference sequence). The CDR3 is 14 amino acids. CDR3 nucleotides: TGCAGTGCTAGACCCCCGGAAAACACCGGGGAGCTGTTTTTT. Translated, it gives CSARPPENTGELFF.

This clonotype was observed at least ten times. The genes are TRBV10-3 and TRBJ1-1; D is uncertain. The CDR3 runs to 13 residues. CDR1 is ENHRY and CDR2 is SYGVKD in the germline V gene. Trimming cost V 2 bases and J 1 base, with 5 bases left between them. CDR3 loop: CAISEGRNTEAFF. Here the CDR3 DNA reads TGTGCCATCAGTGAGGGCCGGAACACTGAAGCTTTCTTT.

This clonotype has at least ten counts. This chain joins TRBV10-3 and TRBJ1-6; 9 bases are shared with TRBD1. Germline-derived CDR1 and CDR2 are ENHRY and SYGVKD. The CDR3 loop spans 16 amino acids. V shed 6 bases and J 6 bases; nucleotides not matched to a gene: 9. As DNA, the CDR3 is TGTGCCATCAGCGCGACAGGGGGTATGGGTAATTCACCCCTCCACTTT. Protein sequence: CAISATGGMGNSPLHF.

For this clonotype: A read error may produce the germline difference seen at one junction end. The chain links TRBV7-7 to TRBJ2-2; the D is unclear. Germline CDR1 reads SSHAT; CDR2 reads FNYEAQ (reference sequence). The CDR3 consists of 13 residues. The CDR3 is CASRLTPGGELFF. The CDR3 coding sequence is TGTGCCAGCCGCTTAACCCCCGGTGGCGAGCTGTTTTTT.

The sample holds many counts of this clonotype. V is TRBV6-2 or TRBV6-3 and J is TRBJ2-7, with 7 bases aligning to TRBD1. J lost 3 bases, V lost 8 bases, and 7 bases had no gene match. Germline CDR1 and CDR2: MNHEY and SVGEGT. The CDR3 has 13 residues. CDR3 loop: CASRMTGFYEQYF. The CDR3 DNA is TGTGCCAGCCGTATGACAGGGTTCTACGAGCAGTACTTC.

This clonotype was detected ten times or more. V gene TRBV6-2 or TRBV6-3 combines with J gene TRBJ2-4; D possibly corresponds to TRBD1 (5 bases). Per the germline V gene, CDR1 is MNHEY and CDR2 is SVGEGT. V was shortened by 2 bases and J by 4 bases, with 9 bases between the two germline ends. The CDR3 has 14 amino acids. CDR3 sequence: CASSYDSHKNIQYF. CDR3 DNA sequence: TGTGCCAGCAGTTACGACAGCCATAAAAACATTCAGTACTTC.

The chain links TRBV30 to TRBJ1-6, with D hard to call. V gave up 3 bases and J gave up 10 bases, with 16 bases separating them. The CDR3 sequence is 14 residues long. Germline-derived CDR1 and CDR2 are GTSNPN and SVGIG (reference sequence). CDR3 protein: CAWRQSPTSSPLHF. The CDR3 coding sequence is TGTGCCTGGAGACAGAGTCCAACCTCCTCACCCCTCCACTTT.

This clonotype was counted at least ten times. This sequence joins TRBV5-1 and TRBJ1-1; the match to TRBD1 covers 8 bases. The CDR3 sequence is 13 residues long. V lost 7 bases to trimming and J lost 1 base; unmatched junction nucleotides: 3. In germline, CDR1 is SGHRS, CDR2 YFSETQ. The CDR3 loop reads CASQTGENTEAFF. CDR3 coding DNA: TGCGCCAGCCAGACAGGGGAGAACACTGAAGCTTTCTTT.